Below, 31 T cell receptor beta chains from the same sample are listed, as sequenced in a study of blood T cell repertoires in COVID-19. Method: immunoSEQ multiplex PCR; TCRdb's copy keeps in-frame clones and lacks some. The table lists 300,000 to 400,000 clones, roughly 90% of them singletons. The material sequenced was PBMCs or T cells enriched from blood (not recorded which). Receptors were obtained from a woman in her 30s with acute COVID-19.

The V gene is TRBV3-1 (or the pseudogene TRBV3-2), the J gene TRBJ2-3, with 9 bases lining up with TRBD2. The V segment lost 0 bases and the J segment 2 bases; nucleotides outside the gene matches: 6. Germline V gene sequence: CDR1 LGHDT, CDR2 YNNKEL (reference sequence). This CDR3 comprises 17 residues. The CDR3 nucleotides read TGTGCCAGCAGCCAAGATAGGCTAGCGGGGTACACAGATACGCAGTATTTT. As protein: CASSQDRLAGYTDTQYF.

The chain uses TRBV12-5 and TRBJ1-2; no clear D. This CDR3 has 16 amino acids. The V end was cut by 4 bases, the J end by 0 bases, with 15 bases between. Germline V gene sequence: CDR1 LGHNT, CDR2 FRNRAP. Here the CDR3 reads CASGSGGSTANYGYTF. The CDR3 bases are TGTGCTAGTGGTTCCGGAGGGTCCACTGCTAACTATGGCTACACCTTC.

The rearrangement links TRBV15 to TRBJ1-1; 8 nucleotides line up with TRBD1. This CDR3 is built from 16 residues. After removal of 7 bases from V and 6 bases from J, the junction contained 16 bases not matched to a gene. Germline V gene data show CDR1 as LNHNV and CDR2 as YYDKDF (reference sequence). As DNA, the CDR3 is TGTGCCACCACCCTAGACAGGCCCAGGGGGCCGGCTGAAGCTTTCTTT. As protein: CATTLDRPRGPAEAFF.

The V call is TRBV5-1, the J call TRBJ1-2; 9 positions agree with TRBD1. The CDR3 is 13 residues long. Germline lookup yields CDR1 SGHRS and CDR2 YFSETQ. Trimming cost V 2 bases and J 7 bases; bases outside gene matches: 3. The CDR3 DNA is TGCGCCAGCAGCTTAACAGGGGGCGTTGGCTACACCTTC. Its translation: CASSLTGGVGYTF.

The chain joins TRBV5-1 to TRBJ1-6, with a possible D match to TRBD1 (5 bases). The CDR3 runs 13 residues. CDR1 is SGHRS and CDR2 is YFSETQ in the germline V gene. Trimming left V 1 base short and J 9 bases short, with 8 bases between. The CDR3 here is CASSLSRGSPLHF. CDR3 sequence (DNA): TGCGCCAGCAGCTTGAGTAGGGGTTCACCCCTCCACTTT.

The chain joins TRBV7-2 to TRBJ2-1; D remains ambiguous. V was pared by 0 bases and J by 9 bases, with 9 bases between. Germline CDR1 reads SGHTA; CDR2 reads FQGNSA. The CDR3 is 13 residues long. CDR3: CASSLAVETEQFF. The CDR3 DNA follows: TGTGCCAGCAGCTTAGCTGTAGAAACTGAGCAGTTCTTC.

The chain carries TRBV27 and TRBJ2-3, with D possibly TRBD1 on 6 matching bases. Trimming cost V 4 bases and J 4 bases, with 18 bases left between them. CDR1 and CDR2 (germline): MNHEY, SMNVEV (reference sequence). The CDR3 is made up of 16 amino acids. In DNA, the CDR3 is TGTGCCAGCAGTTCCCCCAGGGGCACGGGCTCAGATACGCAGTATTTT. This translates into CASSSPRGTGSDTQYF.

This clone was counted between two and nine times. This chain links TRBV7-8 with TRBJ2-7; D perhaps matches TRBD1 (5 bases). CDR1 and CDR2 (germline): SGHVS, FQNEAQ. CDR3 length: 15 amino acids. Trimming removed 0 bases at V and 3 bases at J, with 12 bases between. CDR3 in amino acids: CASSLAGDSHYEQYF. As DNA, the CDR3 is TGTGCCAGCAGCTTAGCCGGAGACAGTCACTACGAGCAGTACTTC.

In regard to this clone: At the DNA level, this CDR3 is encoded by other sequences in the same sample as well. The chain combines TRBV7-8 with TRBJ2-7; 8 bases are a match to TRBD1. This CDR3 has 13 amino acids. V shed 3 bases, J shed 4 bases, and the junction held 2 bases outside the gene matches. Germline V CDR1 and CDR2: SGHVS, FQNEAQ. The CDR3: CASSLDRVYEQYF. As DNA, the CDR3 is TGTGCCAGCAGCTTGGACAGGGTTTACGAGCAGTACTTC.

The chain couples TRBV4-2 to TRBJ2-1, with 9 bases fitting TRBD2. Trimming removed 2 bases from V and 6 bases from J; junction bases left unmatched: 8. Germline loops: CDR1 LGHNA, CDR2 YNFKEQ. The CDR3 spans 16 residues. CDR3 amino acids: CASSQRPLLAGNEQFF. CDR3 in DNA: TGTGCCAGCAGCCAAAGGCCCCTACTAGCGGGCAATGAGCAGTTCTTC.

V is TRBV7-2 and J is TRBJ1-2; weak D call: TRBD1 (5 bases). Germline V gene lookup returns CDR1 SGHTA and CDR2 FQGNSA. Trimming left V 5 bases short and J 8 bases short, with 15 bases between. This CDR3 has 13 amino acids. As DNA, the CDR3 is TGTGCCAGCAGCCTCAACAGGTTGAGCGGCTACACCTTC. It is translated as CASSLNRLSGYTF.

The chain couples TRBV5-5 to TRBJ1-2; TRBD1 might be the D (5 bases). The V gene lost 0 bases and the J gene lost 0 bases, with 15 bases spanning the gap. Germline CDR1 and CDR2: SGHKS and YYEKEE (reference sequence). The CDR3 length is 17 residues. CDR3 DNA: TGTGCCAGCAGCTTGGGGGACTGGGGGACTTCTAACTATGGCTACACCTTC. This gives the protein CASSLGDWGTSNYGYTF.

This clone was counted a single time. The genes are TRBV6-1 and TRBJ1-1; 8 bases line up with TRBD1. This CDR3 has 13 residues. CDR1 is MNHNS and CDR2 is SASEGT in the germline V gene. Losses at the gene ends were 1 base for V and 10 bases for J; bases not matched to a gene: 5. CDR3 in DNA: TGTGCCAGCAGTGAAGGGTTAACAGGGGGAGCTTTCTTT. Translation: CASSEGLTGGAFF.

The chain uses TRBV28 and TRBJ2-7; 8 bases map to TRBD2. The germline CDR1 and CDR2 sequences are MDHEN and SYDVKM. The ends lost 7 bases at V and 1 base at J; junction bases unmatched: 6. This CDR3 spans 14 amino acids. CDR3 amino acids: CASNPGGGSYEQYF. The CDR3 DNA sequence: TGTGCCAGCAACCCCGGGGGGGGGTCCTACGAGCAGTACTTC.

The rearrangement links TRBV4-3 to TRBJ2-1; the match to TRBD2 covers 7 bases. This CDR3 region has 15 residues. Germline assignment: CDR1 LGHNA and CDR2 YSLEER. Trimming cost V 0 bases and J 13 bases; bases outside gene matches: 12. The CDR3 DNA reads TGCGCCAGCAGCCAAGATCTTGCAGCGGGGAACCCCCAGTTCTTC. It encodes CASSQDLAAGNPQFF.

The rearrangement joins TRBV21-1 to TRBJ2-1; the table's D call, TRBD2, was not checked against the DNA. TRBV21-1 is tagged as a pseudogene. The CDR3 has 15 residues. CDR3 nucleotides: TGTGCCAGCAGGTTGCGGGGAGACTCCTACAATGAGCAGTTCTTC. This codes for CASRLRGDSYNEQFF.

Only one count was recorded for this clone. This chain connects TRBV30 to TRBJ2-1; 8 nucleotides match TRBD2. Germline CDR1 and CDR2: GTSNPN and SVGIG (reference sequence). The J segment lost 6 bases and the V segment lost 5 bases, leaving 9 bases of the junction unmatched. The CDR3 contains 14 residues. This CDR3 reads CAWCCGTRGNEQFF. CDR3 DNA sequence: TGTGCCTGGTGTTGCGGGACTAGAGGCAATGAGCAGTTCTTC.

This chain joins TRBV7-6 and TRBJ1-6, with TRBD1 as a possible D gene (6 bases). Germline V gives CDR1 SGHVS, CDR2 FNYEAQ. V was cut by 2 bases and J by 7 bases, with 21 bases left in between. This CDR3 spans 18 amino acids. For the CDR3, the DNA is TGTGCCAGCAGCTTACTCGCACGGTTAGGGGGTCCGAATTCACCCCTCCACTTT. Residues: CASSLLARLGGPNSPLHF.

The V gene is TRBV7-3, the J gene TRBJ2-6, with D perhaps TRBD2 (6 bases). The CDR3 has 16 amino acids. The V gene lost 2 bases and the J gene lost 0 bases, with 8 bases spanning the gap. Germline V gene lookup returns CDR1 SGHTA and CDR2 FQGTGA. CDR3 in amino acids: CASSLLGGSGANVLTF. CDR3 bases: TGTGCCAGCAGCTTACTCGGGGGCTCTGGGGCCAACGTCCTGACTTTC.

The chain combines TRBV9 with TRBJ2-3; D is unresolved. The V end lost 0 bases, the J end lost 1 base, and 9 bases lay between the germline ends. This CDR3 region has 15 residues. Germline V lookup: CDR1 SGDLS, CDR2 YYNGEE. In DNA, the CDR3 is TGTGCCAGCAGCGTAGAAGGCGGCGGCACAGATACGCAGTATTTT. This sequence encodes CASSVEGGGTDTQYF.

This clone was seen a handful of times. V gene TRBV2 combines with J gene TRBJ2-2, with 8 bases that match TRBD2. The ends lost 7 bases at V and 4 bases at J; junction bases unmatched: 8. The CDR3 totals 15 residues. Germline V lookup: CDR1 SNHLY, CDR2 FYNNEI. The CDR3 region has the DNA TGTGCCAGCAAGTTGCAGCGGGGGAGCACCGGGGAGCTGTTTTTT. This encodes CASKLQRGSTGELFF. The variable domain in full, completed from reference TRBV2 and TRBJ2-2, reads EPEVTQTPSHQVTQMGQEVILRCVPISNHLYFYWYRQILGQKVEFLVSFYNNEISEKSEIFDDQFSVERPDGSNFTLKIRSTKLEDSAMYFCASKLQRGSTGELFFGEGSRLTVL.

The CDR3 loop is CASSPPGDTEAFF. The CDR3, as DNA: TGTGCCAGCAGCCCTCCGGGAGACACTGAAGCTTTCTTT. The chain couples TRBV5-4 to TRBJ1-1; D gene unclear. V lost 4 bases, J lost 3 bases, and 10 bases lay in between. Per germline, CDR1 SGHNT and CDR2 YYREEE (reference sequence). The CDR3 runs 13 residues.

This sequence joins TRBV5-1 and TRBJ1-1, with a weak D call TRBD1 (6 bases). Germline V gene data show CDR1 as SGHRS and CDR2 as YFSETQ. Deletions cut 3 bases from V and 2 bases from J, with 14 bases between. This CDR3 is 15 amino acids long. This chain's CDR3 is CASSYQTGTNTEAFF. The CDR3 bases are TGCGCCAGCAGCTACCAGACAGGAACAAACACTGAAGCTTTCTTT.

CDR3 protein: CASSGAGAGNTIYF. CDR3 bases: TGCGCCAGCTCAGGGGCAGGAGCTGGAAACACCATATATTTT. This chain links TRBV5-1 with TRBJ1-3; D might be TRBD1 (6 bases). Trimming shortened V by 7 bases and J by 2 bases, and 13 bases separated the two germline ends. The germline V gene encodes CDR1 SGHRS and CDR2 YFSETQ. CDR3 length equals 14 residues.

The chain is built from TRBV4-1 and TRBJ2-7; the match to TRBD1 covers 8 bases. V was pared by 4 bases and J by 1 base, with 3 bases of the junction left unmatched. Germline CDR1 reads MGHRA; CDR2 reads YSYEKL. The CDR3 runs 14 residues. The CDR3 loop reads CASSRGTGSYEQYF. The CDR3 coding sequence is TGCGCCAGCAGCCGGGGGACAGGATCCTACGAGCAGTACTTC.

J is TRBJ1-1 and V is TRBV5-1; D not certain. The length of the CDR3 is 13 residues. V lost 0 bases and J lost 5, with 8 bases in between. Looked up from germline, CDR1 is SGHRS and CDR2 is YFSETQ. The CDR3 DNA reads TGCGCCAGCAGCTTGGCAGCAGGAACTGAAGCTTTCTTT. Encoded protein: CASSLAAGTEAFF.

This clone was detected a few times. The J gene is TRBJ2-7, the V gene TRBV27; a possible D gene is TRBD1 (6 bases). Germline CDR1 and CDR2: MNHEY and SMNVEV (reference sequence). The CDR3 covers 13 residues. V dropped 5 bases and J dropped 5 bases, with 13 bases sitting between them. The CDR3 region is CASSHGQRDEQYF. In nucleotides, the CDR3 is TGTGCCAGCAGTCACGGACAGCGTGACGAGCAGTACTTC.

The chain joins TRBV4-3 to TRBJ1-1; 8 bases align to TRBD1. The germline CDR1 and CDR2 sequences are LGHNA and YSLEER. The V gene end was trimmed by 4 bases and the J gene end by 5 bases; junction bases not matched to a gene: 9. The CDR3 has 15 amino acids. The CDR3 nucleotides are TGCGCCAGCAGCCTATCATCAGGGGGCGGTACTGAAGCTTTCTTT. This translates into CASSLSSGGGTEAFF.

The rearrangement uses TRBV12-3 or TRBV12-4 and TRBJ1-2; D is possibly TRBD1 (5 bases). The CDR3 is 12 amino acids. V dropped 6 bases and J dropped 7 bases, with 12 bases sitting between them. CDR3 sequence: CASSPGRVGYTF. DNA of the CDR3: TGTGCCAGCAGCCCCGGCAGGGTTGGCTACACCTTC.

V is TRBV19 and J is TRBJ2-7; 9 bases match TRBD1. The CDR3 is 15 amino acids. CDR1 and CDR2 from the germline V gene are LNHDA and SQIVND (reference sequence). The V segment lost 6 bases and the J segment 2 bases; nucleotides outside the gene matches: 8. This CDR3 reads CASSTLDRGPYEQYF. The CDR3 DNA follows: TGTGCCAGTAGCACACTGGACAGGGGTCCCTACGAGCAGTACTTC.

V and J are TRBV5-6 and TRBJ1-2, with D perhaps matching TRBD1 (6 bases). This CDR3 spans 17 amino acids. Germline assignment: CDR1 SGHDT and CDR2 YYEEEE. V was clipped by 2 bases and J by 2 bases, with 19 bases between them. CDR3 amino acids: CASSFRPFRTDNYGYTF. The CDR3 DNA follows: TGTGCCAGCAGCTTTCGGCCCTTCCGGACAGACAACTATGGCTACACCTTC.